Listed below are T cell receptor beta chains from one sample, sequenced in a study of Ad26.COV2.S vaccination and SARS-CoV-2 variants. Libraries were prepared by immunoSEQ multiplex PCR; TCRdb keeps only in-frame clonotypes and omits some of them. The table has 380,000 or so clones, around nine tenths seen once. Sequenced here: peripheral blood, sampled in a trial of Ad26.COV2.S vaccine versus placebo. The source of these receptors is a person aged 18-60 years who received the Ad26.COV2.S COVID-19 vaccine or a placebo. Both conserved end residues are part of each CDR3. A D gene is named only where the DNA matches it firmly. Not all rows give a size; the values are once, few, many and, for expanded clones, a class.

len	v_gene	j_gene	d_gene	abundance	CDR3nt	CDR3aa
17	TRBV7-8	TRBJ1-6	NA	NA	TGTGCCAGCAGCTTAAACTTCATCGGACGGAAAAGTTCACCCCTCCACTTT	CASSLNFIGRKSSPLHF
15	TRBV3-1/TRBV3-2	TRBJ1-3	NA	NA	TGTGCCAGCAGCCAATCCGTGGTCTCTGGAAACACCATATATTTT	CASSQSVVSGNTIYF
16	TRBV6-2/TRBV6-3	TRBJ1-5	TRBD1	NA	TGTGCCAGCAGCCAACCGGGACAGGAAATCAATCAGCCCCAGCATTTT	CASSQPGQEINQPQHF
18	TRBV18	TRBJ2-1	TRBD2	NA	TGTGCCAGCTCACCACTAGAGTTCTTAGCGGGAGCCCACAATGAGCAGTTCTTC	CASSPLEFLAGAHNEQFF
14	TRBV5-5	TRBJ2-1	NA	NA	TGTGCCAGCAGCTACTCCGGGACTCCGAATGAGCAGTTCTTC	CASSYSGTPNEQFF
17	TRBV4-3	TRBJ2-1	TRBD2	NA	TGCGCCAGCAGCCAAGTCATTAGCGGGGGGGCCAGCGAGGAGCAGTTCTTC	CASSQVISGGASEEQFF
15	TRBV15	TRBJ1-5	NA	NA	TGTGCCACCAGCGGCGGGCCGTCTAGCAATCAGCCCCAGCATTTT	CATSGGPSSNQPQHF
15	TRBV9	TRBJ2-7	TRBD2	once	TGTGCCAGCAGCGTTGGGACTAGCGGGGTAGGGGAGCAGTACTTC	CASSVGTSGVGEQYF
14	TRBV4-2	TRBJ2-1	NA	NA	TGTGCCAGCAGCCAAGATAGTCCGGGCAATGAGCAGTTCTTC	CASSQDSPGNEQFF
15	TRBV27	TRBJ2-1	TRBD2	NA	TGTGCCAGCAGTTCCCAGCGGGGACTATACAATGAGCAGTTCTTC	CASSSQRGLYNEQFF
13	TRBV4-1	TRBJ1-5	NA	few	TGCGCCAGCAGCCGAGAGTATAATCAGCCCCAGCATTTT	CASSREYNQPQHF
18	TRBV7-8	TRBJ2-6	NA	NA	TGTGCCAGCAGCTTATTTCACGGGGAGATATCTGGGGCCAACGTCCTGACTTTC	CASSLFHGEISGANVLTF
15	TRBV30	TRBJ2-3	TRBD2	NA	TGTGCCTGGAGTGTACCTAGCGGGTTTACAGATACGCAGTATTTT	CAWSVPSGFTDTQYF
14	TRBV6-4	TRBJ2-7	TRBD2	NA	TGTGCCAGTAGAGGGCGGGAGTTCTCCTACGAGCAGTACTTC	CASRGREFSYEQYF
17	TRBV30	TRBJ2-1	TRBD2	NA	TGTGCCTGGAGTGTACGGGTTAGCGGGAGCTCCTACAATGAGCAGTTCTTC	CAWSVRVSGSSYNEQFF
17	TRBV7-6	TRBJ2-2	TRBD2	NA	TGTGCCAGCAGCTCCGTGGCTGGCGGGGGGGCCACCGGGGAGCTGTTTTTT	CASSSVAGGGATGELFF
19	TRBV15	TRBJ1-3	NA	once	TGTGCCACCAGCACCCCCCCCGGACCACGTACCCTCTCTGGAAACACCATATATTTT	CATSTPPGPRTLSGNTIYF
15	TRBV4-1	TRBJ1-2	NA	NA	TGCGCCAGCAGCCAAGATACCGGGGGATACTATGGCTACACCTTC	CASSQDTGGYYGYTF
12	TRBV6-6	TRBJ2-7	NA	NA	TGTGCCAGCAGTTCCGGACGGTCCGAGCAGTACTTC	CASSSGRSEQYF
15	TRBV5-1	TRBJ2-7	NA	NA	TGCGCCAGCAGCTTGGGACCCCAGAGGTCCTACGAGCAGTACTTC	CASSLGPQRSYEQYF
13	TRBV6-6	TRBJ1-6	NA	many	TGTGCCAGCAGCCCCGATCGTGGTTCACCCCTCCACTTT	CASSPDRGSPLHF
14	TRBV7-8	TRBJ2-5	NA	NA	TGTGCCAGCAGTGCAGCAGGACCACAAGAGACCCAGTACTTC	CASSAAGPQETQYF
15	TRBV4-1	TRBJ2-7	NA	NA	TGCGCCAGCAGCCTCAGTGAGACAGACCCCTACGAGCAGTACTTC	CASSLSETDPYEQYF
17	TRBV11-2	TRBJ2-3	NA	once	TGTGCCAGCAGCTTAACCTTGGGAGGCGCCCTGTCAGATACGCAGTATTTT	CASSLTLGGALSDTQYF
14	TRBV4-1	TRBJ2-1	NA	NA	TGCGCCAGCAGCCAAGATGGGGGATACAATGAGCAGTTCTTC	CASSQDGGYNEQFF
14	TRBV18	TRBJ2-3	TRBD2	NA	TGTGCCAGCTCATCGAGCGGGGGCACAGATACGCAGTATTTT	CASSSSGGTDTQYF
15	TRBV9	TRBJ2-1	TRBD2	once	TGTGCCAGCAGCGCAGTTAGCGGGGGCTACAATGAGCAGTTCTTC	CASSAVSGGYNEQFF
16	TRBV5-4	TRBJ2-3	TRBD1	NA	TGTGCCAGCAGCCCCCCGGGACAGGGTTTCACAGATACGCAGTATTTT	CASSPPGQGFTDTQYF
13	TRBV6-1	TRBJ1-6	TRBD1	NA	TGTGCCAGCAGTGAAGGGGACAGGGGACGCCTCCACTTT	CASSEGDRGRLHF
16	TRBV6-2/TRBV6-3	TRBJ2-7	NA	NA	TGTGCCAGCAGTTACGATATTTGGCAGGGTGGGTACGAGCAGTACTTC	CASSYDIWQGGYEQYF
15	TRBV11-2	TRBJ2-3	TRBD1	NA	TGTGCCAGCAGCTCCAGGGACAGATACCCAGATACGCAGTATTTT	CASSSRDRYPDTQYF
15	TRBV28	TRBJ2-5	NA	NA	TGTGCCAGCAGTTCCCCCGGACAGCCTCAAGAGACCCAGTACTTC	CASSSPGQPQETQYF
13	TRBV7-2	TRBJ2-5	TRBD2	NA	TGTGCCAGCAGCTTAGGGCGGGGGGAGACCCAGTACTTC	CASSLGRGETQYF
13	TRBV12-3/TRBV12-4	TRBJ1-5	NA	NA	TGTGCCAGCAGTTCTTTCAATCGGGAGCCCCAGCATTTT	CASSSFNREPQHF
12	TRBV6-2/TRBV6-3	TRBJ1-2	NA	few	TGTGCCAGCAGTTACTCAATGAAGGGCTACACCTTC	CASSYSMKGYTF
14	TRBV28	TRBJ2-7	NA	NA	TGTGCCAGCAGTCCCCATTCCGGTACCTACGAGCAGTACTTC	CASSPHSGTYEQYF
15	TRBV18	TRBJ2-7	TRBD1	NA	TGTGCCAGCTCACCAGGCGGGACAGGGCCCTACGAGCAGTACTTC	CASSPGGTGPYEQYF
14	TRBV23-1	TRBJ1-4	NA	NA	TGCGCCAGCAGTCTGTTGGGGTATAATGAAAAACTGTTTTTT	CASSLLGYNEKLFF
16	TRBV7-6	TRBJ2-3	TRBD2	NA	TGTGCCAGCAGCCCGGCGGGAGGGCCTCCGCCAGATACGCAGTATTTT	CASSPAGGPPPDTQYF
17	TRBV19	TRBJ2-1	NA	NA	TGTGCCAGTAGTATTTGGCGGACCGACGGTTTCTACAATGAGCAGTTCTTC	CASSIWRTDGFYNEQFF
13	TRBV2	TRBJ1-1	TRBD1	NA	TGTGCCAGCAGAGACAGGGTTGGCACTGAAGCTTTCTTT	CASRDRVGTEAFF
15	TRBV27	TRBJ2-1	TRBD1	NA	TGTGCCAGCAGTTTCTACAGGGGAACCTACAATGAGCAGTTCTTC	CASSFYRGTYNEQFF
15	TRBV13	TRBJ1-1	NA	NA	TGTGCCAGCACCCTAGCGGGGACCTTGAACACTGAAGCTTTCTTT	CASTLAGTLNTEAFF
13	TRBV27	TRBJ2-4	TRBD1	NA	TGTGCCAGCAGACGGACAGGGTGGAACATTCAGTACTTC	CASRRTGWNIQYF
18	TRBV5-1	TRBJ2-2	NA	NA	TGCGCCAGCAGCTTGATCCCCCCCCAGGGTAGCAACACCGGGGAGCTGTTTTTT	CASSLIPPQGSNTGELFF
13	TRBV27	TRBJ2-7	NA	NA	TGTGCCAGCAGTTTGGAGAGCTCCTACGAGCAGTACTTC	CASSLESSYEQYF
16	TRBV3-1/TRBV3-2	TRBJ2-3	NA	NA	TGTGCCAGCAGCCAAGATCTAGGACAGAAGCGGAATACGCAGTATTTT	CASSQDLGQKRNTQYF
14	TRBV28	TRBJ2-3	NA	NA	TGTGCCAGCAGCCGTACGGGGTCGGCAGATACGCAGTATTTT	CASSRTGSADTQYF
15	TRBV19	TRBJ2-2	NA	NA	TGTGCCAGTATGCGAGCTACCTTGAACACCGGGGAGCTGTTTTTT	CASMRATLNTGELFF
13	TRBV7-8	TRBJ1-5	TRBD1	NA	TGTGCCAGCAGCTCGACAGGGAATCAGCCCCAGCATTTT	CASSSTGNQPQHF